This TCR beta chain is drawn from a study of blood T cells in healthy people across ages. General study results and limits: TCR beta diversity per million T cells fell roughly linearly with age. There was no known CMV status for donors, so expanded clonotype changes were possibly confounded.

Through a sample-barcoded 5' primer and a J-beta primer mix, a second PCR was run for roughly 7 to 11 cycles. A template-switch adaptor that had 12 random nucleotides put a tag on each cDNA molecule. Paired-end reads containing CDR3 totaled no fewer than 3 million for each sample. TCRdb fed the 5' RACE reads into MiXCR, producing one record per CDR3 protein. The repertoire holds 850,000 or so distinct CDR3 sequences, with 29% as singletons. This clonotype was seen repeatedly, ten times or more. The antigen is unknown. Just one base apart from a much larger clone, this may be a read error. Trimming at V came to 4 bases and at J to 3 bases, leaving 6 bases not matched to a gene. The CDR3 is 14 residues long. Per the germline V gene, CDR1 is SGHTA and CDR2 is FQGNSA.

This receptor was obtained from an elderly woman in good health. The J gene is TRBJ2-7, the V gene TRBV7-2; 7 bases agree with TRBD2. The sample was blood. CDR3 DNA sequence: TGTGCCAGCAGCTGGGCTTCTAGCGGCTACGAGCAGTACTTC. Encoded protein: CASSWASSGYEQYF.